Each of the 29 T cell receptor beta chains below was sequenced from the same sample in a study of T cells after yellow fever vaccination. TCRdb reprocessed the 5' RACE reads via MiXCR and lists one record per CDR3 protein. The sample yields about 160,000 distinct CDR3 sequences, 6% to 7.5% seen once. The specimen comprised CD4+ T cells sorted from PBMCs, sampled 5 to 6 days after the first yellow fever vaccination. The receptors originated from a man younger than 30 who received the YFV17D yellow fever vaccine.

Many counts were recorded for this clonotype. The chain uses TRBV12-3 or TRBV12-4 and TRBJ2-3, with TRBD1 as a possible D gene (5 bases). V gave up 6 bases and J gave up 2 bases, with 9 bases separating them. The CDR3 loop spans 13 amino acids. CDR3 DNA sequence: TGTGCCAGCAGCTCCGGACACACAGATACGCAGTATTTT. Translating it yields CASSSGHTDTQYF.

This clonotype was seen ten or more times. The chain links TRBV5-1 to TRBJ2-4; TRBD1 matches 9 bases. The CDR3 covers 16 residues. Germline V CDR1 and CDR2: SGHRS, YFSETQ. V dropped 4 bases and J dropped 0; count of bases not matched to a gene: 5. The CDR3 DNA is TGCGCCAGCAGCCCGGACAGGGGACTAGCCAAAAACATTCAGTACTTC. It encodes CASSPDRGLAKNIQYF.

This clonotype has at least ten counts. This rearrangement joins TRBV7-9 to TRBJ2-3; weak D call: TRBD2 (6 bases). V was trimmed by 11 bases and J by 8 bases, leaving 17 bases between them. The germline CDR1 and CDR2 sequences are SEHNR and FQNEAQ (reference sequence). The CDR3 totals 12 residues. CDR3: CAGGPTSGTQYF. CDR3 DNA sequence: TGTGCCGGAGGGCCCACATCTGGTACGCAGTATTTT.

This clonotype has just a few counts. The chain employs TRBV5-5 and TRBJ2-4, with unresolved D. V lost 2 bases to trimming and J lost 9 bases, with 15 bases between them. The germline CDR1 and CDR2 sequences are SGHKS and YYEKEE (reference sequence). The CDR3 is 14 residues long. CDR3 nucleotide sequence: TGTGCCAGCAGCTTCGCTGGGCGCGGCGGCATTCAGTACTTC. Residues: CASSFAGRGGIQYF.

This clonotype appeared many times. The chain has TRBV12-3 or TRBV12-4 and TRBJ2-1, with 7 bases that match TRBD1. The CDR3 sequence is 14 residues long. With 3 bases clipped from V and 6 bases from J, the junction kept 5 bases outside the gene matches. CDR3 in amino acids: CASSFLRGPNEQFF. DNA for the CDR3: TGTGCCAGCAGTTTTCTAAGGGGGCCCAATGAGCAGTTCTTC.

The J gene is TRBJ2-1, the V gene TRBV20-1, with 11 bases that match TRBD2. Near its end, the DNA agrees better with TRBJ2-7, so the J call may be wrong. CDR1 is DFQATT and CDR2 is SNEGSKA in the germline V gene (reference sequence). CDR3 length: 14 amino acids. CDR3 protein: CSASSGGVIDEQYF. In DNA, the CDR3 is TGCAGTGCTAGTAGCGGGGGGGTCATAGATGAGCAGTACTTC.

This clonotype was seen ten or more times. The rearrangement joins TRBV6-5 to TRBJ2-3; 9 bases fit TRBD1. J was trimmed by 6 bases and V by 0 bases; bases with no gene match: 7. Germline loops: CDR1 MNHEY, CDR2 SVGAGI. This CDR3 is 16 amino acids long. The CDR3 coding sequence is TGTGCCAGCAGTTACTCTGGGGGACAGGGACACGATACGCAGTATTTT. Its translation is CASSYSGGQGHDTQYF.

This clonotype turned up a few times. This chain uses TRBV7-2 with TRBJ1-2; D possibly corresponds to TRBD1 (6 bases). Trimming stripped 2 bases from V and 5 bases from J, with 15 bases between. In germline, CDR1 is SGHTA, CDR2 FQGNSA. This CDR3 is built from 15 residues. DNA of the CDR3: TGTGCCAGCAGCTTAAACTGGGACATCATTTATGGCTACACCTTC. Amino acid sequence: CASSLNWDIIYGYTF.

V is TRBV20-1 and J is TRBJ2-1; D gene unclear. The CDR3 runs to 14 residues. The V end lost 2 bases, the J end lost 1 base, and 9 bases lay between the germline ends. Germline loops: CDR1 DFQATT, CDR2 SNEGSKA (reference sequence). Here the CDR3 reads CSARSARSYNEQFF. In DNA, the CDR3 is TGCAGTGCTAGATCCGCAAGATCCTACAATGAGCAGTTCTTC.

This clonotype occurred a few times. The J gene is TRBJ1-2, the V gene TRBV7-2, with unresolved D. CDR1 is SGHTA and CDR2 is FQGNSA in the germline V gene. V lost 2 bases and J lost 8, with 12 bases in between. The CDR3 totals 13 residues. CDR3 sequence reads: CASSLTGSQGYTF. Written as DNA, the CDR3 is TGTGCCAGCAGCTTAACGGGTTCCCAGGGCTACACCTTC. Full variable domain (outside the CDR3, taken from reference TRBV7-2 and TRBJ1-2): GAGVSQSPSNKVTEKGKDVELRCDPISGHTALYWYRQSLGQGLEFLIYFQGNSAPDKSGLPSDRFSAERTGGSVSTLTIQRTQQEDSAVYLCASSLTGSQGYTFGSGTRLTVV.

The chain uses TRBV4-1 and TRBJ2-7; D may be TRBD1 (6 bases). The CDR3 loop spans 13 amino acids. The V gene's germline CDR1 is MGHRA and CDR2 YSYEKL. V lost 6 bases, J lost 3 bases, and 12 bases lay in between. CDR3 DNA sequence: TGCGCCAGCAGTCTTGACAGGTACTACGAGCAGTACGTC. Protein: CASSLDRYYEQYV.

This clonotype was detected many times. The CDR3 protein is CASSFRTEYNSPLHF. As DNA, the CDR3 is TGTGCCAGCAGCTTCCGGACAGAGTATAATTCACCCCTCCACTTT. The rearrangement links TRBV5-6 to TRBJ1-6; a weak D match, TRBD1 (6 bases). V lost 2 bases to trimming and J lost 4 bases, with 10 bases between them. This CDR3 spans 15 amino acids. From germline, CDR1 is SGHDT and CDR2 YYEEEE.

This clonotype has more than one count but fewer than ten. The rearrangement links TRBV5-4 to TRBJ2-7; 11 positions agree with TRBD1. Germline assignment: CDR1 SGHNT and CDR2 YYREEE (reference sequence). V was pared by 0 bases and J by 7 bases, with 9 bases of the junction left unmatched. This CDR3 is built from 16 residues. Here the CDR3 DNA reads TGTGCCAGCAGCTTGGACCCCGGACAGGGGGCTCGGGAGCAGTACGTC. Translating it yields CASSLDPGQGAREQYV.

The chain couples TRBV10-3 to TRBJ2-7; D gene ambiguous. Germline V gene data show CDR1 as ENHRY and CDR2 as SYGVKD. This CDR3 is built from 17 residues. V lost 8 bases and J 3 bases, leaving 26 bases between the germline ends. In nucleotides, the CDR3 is TGTGCCATCCCGACGACAACCCCAGGAACCCGACACTACGAGCAGTACTTC. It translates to CAIPTTTPGTRHYEQYF.

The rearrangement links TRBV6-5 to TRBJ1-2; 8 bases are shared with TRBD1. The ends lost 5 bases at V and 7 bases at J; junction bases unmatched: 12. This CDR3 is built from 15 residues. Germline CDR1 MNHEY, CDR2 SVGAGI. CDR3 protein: CASSRGQGPRGGYTF. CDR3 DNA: TGTGCCAGCAGTCGCGGACAGGGCCCGCGCGGTGGCTACACCTTC.

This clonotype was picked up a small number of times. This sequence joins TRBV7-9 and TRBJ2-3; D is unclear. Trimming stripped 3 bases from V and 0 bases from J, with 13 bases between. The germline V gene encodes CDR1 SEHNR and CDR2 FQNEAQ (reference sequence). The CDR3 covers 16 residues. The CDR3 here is CASSFTRLRSTDTQYF. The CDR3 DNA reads TGTGCCAGCAGCTTTACCCGGCTTAGAAGCACAGATACGCAGTATTTT.

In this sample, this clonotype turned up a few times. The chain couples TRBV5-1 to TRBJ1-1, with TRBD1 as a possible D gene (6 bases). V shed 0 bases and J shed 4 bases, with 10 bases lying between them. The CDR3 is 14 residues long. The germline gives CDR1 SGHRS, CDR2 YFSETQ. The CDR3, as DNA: TGCGCCAGCAGCTTGGCAGAGGGGGGCACTGAAGCTTTCTTT. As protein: CASSLAEGGTEAFF. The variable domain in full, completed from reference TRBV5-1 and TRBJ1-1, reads KAGVTQTPRYLIKTRGQQVTLSCSPISGHRSVSWYQQTPGQGLQFLFEYFSETQRNKGNFPGRFSGRQFSNSRSEMNVSTLELGDSALYLCASSLAEGGTEAFFGQGTRLTVV.

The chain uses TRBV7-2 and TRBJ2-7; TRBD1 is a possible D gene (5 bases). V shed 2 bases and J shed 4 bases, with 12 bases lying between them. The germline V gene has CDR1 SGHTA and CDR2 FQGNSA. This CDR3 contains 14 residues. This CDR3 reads CASSLRQGRYEQYF. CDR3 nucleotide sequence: TGTGCCAGCAGCTTACGGCAGGGAAGGTACGAGCAGTACTTC. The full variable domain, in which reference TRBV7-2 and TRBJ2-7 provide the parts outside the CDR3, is GAGVSQSPSNKVTEKGKDVELRCDPISGHTALYWYRQSLGQGLEFLIYFQGNSAPDKSGLPSDRFSAERTGGSVSTLTIQRTQQEDSAVYLCASSLRQGRYEQYFGPGTRLTVT.

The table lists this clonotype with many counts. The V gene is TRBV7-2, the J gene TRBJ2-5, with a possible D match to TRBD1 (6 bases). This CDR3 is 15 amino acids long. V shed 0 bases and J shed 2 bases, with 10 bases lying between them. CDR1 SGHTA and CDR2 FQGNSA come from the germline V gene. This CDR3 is CASSLAWTAQETQYF. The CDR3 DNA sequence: TGTGCCAGCAGCTTAGCGTGGACAGCACAAGAGACCCAGTACTTC.

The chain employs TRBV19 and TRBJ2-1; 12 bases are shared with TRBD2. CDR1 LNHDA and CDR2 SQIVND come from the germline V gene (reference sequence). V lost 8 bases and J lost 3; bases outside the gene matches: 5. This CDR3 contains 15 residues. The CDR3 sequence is CASRRTSGDYNEQFF. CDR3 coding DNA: TGTGCCAGTCGACGGACTAGCGGGGACTACAATGAGCAGTTCTTC.

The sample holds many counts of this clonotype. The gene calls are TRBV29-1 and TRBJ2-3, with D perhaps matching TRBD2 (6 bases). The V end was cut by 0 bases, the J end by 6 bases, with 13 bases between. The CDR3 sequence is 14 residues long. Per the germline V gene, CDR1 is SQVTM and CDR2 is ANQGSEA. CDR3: CSVEEWRVGDTQYF. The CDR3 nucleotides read TGCAGCGTTGAAGAGTGGAGGGTCGGTGATACGCAGTATTTT.

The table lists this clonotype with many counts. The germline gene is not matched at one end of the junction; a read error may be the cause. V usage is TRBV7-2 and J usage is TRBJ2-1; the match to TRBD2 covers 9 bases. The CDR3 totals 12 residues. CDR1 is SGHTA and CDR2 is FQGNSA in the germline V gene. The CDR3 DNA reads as TGTGCCAGCAGCCCCTTAGCGGGGGTGAACCTCTTC. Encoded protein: CASSPLAGVNLF.

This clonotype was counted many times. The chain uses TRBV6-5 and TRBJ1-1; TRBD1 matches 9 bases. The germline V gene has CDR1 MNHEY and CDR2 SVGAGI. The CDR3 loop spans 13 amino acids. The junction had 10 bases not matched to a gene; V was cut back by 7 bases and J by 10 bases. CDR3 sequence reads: CASNPTGGRGAFF. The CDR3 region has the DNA TGTGCCAGCAATCCGACAGGGGGTCGCGGAGCTTTCTTT.

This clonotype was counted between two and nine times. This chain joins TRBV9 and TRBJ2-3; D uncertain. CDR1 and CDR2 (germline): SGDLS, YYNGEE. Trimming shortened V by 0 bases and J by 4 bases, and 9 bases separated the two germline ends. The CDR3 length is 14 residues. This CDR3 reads CASSVAWTADTQYF. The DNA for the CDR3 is TGTGCCAGCAGCGTAGCTTGGACGGCAGATACGCAGTATTTT.

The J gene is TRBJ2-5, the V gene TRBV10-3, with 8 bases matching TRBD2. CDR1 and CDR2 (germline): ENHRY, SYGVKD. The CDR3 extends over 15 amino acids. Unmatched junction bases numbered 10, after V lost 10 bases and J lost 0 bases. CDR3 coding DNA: TGTGCCACCCTCGGCTCGGGGGGGGACCAAGAGACCCAGTACTTC. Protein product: CATLGSGGDQETQYF.

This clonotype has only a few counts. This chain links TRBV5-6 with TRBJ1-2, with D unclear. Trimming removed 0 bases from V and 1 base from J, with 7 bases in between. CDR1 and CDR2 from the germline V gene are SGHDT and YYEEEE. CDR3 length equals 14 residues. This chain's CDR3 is CASSLVGSNYGYTF. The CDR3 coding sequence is TGTGCCAGCAGCTTGGTCGGCAGTAACTATGGCTACACCTTC.

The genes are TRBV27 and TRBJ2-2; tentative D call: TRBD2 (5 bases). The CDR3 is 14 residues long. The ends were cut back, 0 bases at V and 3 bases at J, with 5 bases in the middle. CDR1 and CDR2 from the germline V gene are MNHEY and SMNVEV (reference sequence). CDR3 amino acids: CASSLSRDTGELFF. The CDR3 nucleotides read TGTGCCAGCAGTTTATCGCGGGACACCGGGGAGCTGTTTTTT.

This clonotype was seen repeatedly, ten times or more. The DNA for the CDR3 is TGTGCCAGCAGCTTGTTAGAGTCAGGGAACATTCAGTACTTC. Its protein product is CASSLLESGNIQYF. V and J are TRBV5-5 and TRBJ2-4; D might be TRBD1 (5 bases). Germline V gene data show CDR1 as SGHKS and CDR2 as YYEKEE (reference sequence). V was trimmed by 1 base and J by 7 bases, leaving 12 bases between them. The CDR3 sequence is 14 residues long.

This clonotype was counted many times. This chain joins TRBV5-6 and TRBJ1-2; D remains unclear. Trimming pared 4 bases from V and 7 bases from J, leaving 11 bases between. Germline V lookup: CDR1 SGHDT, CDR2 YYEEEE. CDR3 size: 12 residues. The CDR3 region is CASSQIPGGYTF. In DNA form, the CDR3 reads TGTGCCAGCAGCCAGATCCCAGGTGGCTACACCTTC.